Many counts were recorded for the clone carrying this T cell receptor (beta chain). Antigen specificity is unknown. A second PCR, run for about 6 to 11 cycles, used a sample-barcoded 5' primer plus a J-beta primer mix. Carrying 12 random nucleotides, a template-switch adaptor labeled each individual cDNA molecule. There were at least 3 million CDR3-containing paired-end reads obtained from each sample. TCRdb re-derived calls from the 5' RACE reads in MiXCR, one entry per CDR3 protein. The data show about 650,000 distinct CDR3 sequences, over 40% seen once. Germline V CDR1 and CDR2: MNHNS, SASEGT. The CDR3 is 15 amino acids. V dropped 5 bases and J dropped 5; count of bases not matched to a gene: 11. This specimen belongs to a study of blood T cells in healthy people across ages. Study-level points and caveats: PBMCs that were unsorted prevented a conclusive naive versus antigen-experienced comparison.

The material sequenced was blood. The sequence derives from a woman of 80 years or more in good health. V usage is TRBV6-1 and J usage is TRBJ2-5, with 7 bases identical to TRBD1. Here the CDR3 DNA reads TGTGCCAGCAGTCTAGGACAGGTTGGAAGGGAGACCCAGTACTTC. Its protein product is CASSLGQVGRETQYF.